The 21 T cell receptor beta chains presented below share a single source sample, sequenced in a study of spatial heterogeneity in lung cancer. Time point of the sample: sample taken at primary tumor resection. TCRdb processed the 5' RACE reads anew with MiXCR; each CDR3 protein has one entry. The table records about 27,000 distinct CDR3 sequences, just over 7% of them present only once. Study findings and constraints: Intratumoral expanded alpha and beta TCR counts were found to track tumor mutation counts.

What these receptors recognize is not known. This specimen was lung tumor tissue, taken at surgery. The source of these receptors is a male donor with early-stage non-small cell lung cancer.

The table lists this clonotype with many counts. The chain combines TRBV11-2 with TRBJ1-2; D call uncertain. The CDR3 is 14 amino acids. Trimming pared 4 bases from V and 7 bases from J, leaving 16 bases between. The V gene's germline CDR1 is SGHAT and CDR2 FQNNGV. The CDR3: CASSSDTVIFGYTF. In nucleotides, the CDR3 is TGTGCCAGCAGCTCTGACACCGTGATATTTGGCTACACCTTC. Full variable domain (missing parts from reference TRBV11-2 and TRBJ1-2): EAGVAQSPRYKIIEKRQSVAFWCNPISGHATLYWYQQILGQGPKLLIQFQNNGVVDDSQLPKDRFSAERLKGVDSTLKIQPAKLEDSAVYLCASSSDTVIFGYTFGSGTRLTVV.

As to this clonotype: Since a much larger clone is just one base distant, this may be a read error. The CDR3 end shows no conserved phenylalanine or tryptophan, and so a read error is likely. This chain links TRBV19 with TRBJ1-6, with 9 nucleotides matching TRBD1. This CDR3 region has 14 residues. Germline CDR1 reads LNHDA; CDR2 reads SQIVND (reference sequence). Germline trimming cut 7 bases from V and 6 bases from J; bases unmatched to any gene: 4. CDR3 bases: TGTGCCAGTACCGTGGGACAGGGTAATTCACCCCTCCACCTT. Its protein is CASTVGQGNSPLHL.

This clonotype was counted many times. This chain links TRBV3-1 with TRBJ2-2; TRBD1 might be the D (5 bases). Between the trimmed V and J ends, which lost 7 bases and 4 bases, there was a span of 13 bases. The CDR3 totals 14 residues. The germline V gene has CDR1 LGHDT and CDR2 YNNKEL (reference sequence). The CDR3 DNA follows: TGTGCCAGCACCCGGCAGGGTGGCACCGGGGAGCTGTTTTTT. It yields the protein CASTRQGGTGELFF.

In this sample, this clonotype turned up many times. V and J are TRBV29-1 and TRBJ1-3, with D uncertain. Deletions cut 3 bases from V and 8 bases from J, with 17 bases between. Germline V gene data show CDR1 as SQVTM and CDR2 as ANQGSEA. This CDR3 is built from 14 residues. The CDR3 nucleotides are TGCAGCGTTGAGGCCCGACGGGAAGCGGACACCATATATTTT. Amino acid sequence: CSVEARREADTIYF. Supplemented by reference TRBV29-1 and TRBJ1-3, the full variable domain reads SAVISQKPSRDICQRGTSLTIQCQVDSQVTMMFWYRQQPGQSLTLIATANQGSEATYESGFVIDKFPISRPNLTFSTLTVSNMSPEDSSIYLCSVEARREADTIYFGEGSWLTVV.

This clonotype was picked up a small number of times. The chain carries TRBV7-2 and TRBJ2-5; D not certain. This CDR3 is built from 13 residues. Looked up from germline, CDR1 is SGHTA and CDR2 is FQGNSA. CDR3 loop: CACGGAKAETQYF. CDR3 in DNA: TGTGCTTGCGGTGGCGCCAAAGCGGAGACCCAGTACTTC.

This clonotype was counted between two and nine times. This chain connects TRBV27 to TRBJ2-7; tentative D call: TRBD2 (7 bases). Trimming removed 2 bases from V and 5 bases from J, with 16 bases in between. The CDR3 consists of 15 residues. Germline CDR1 is MNHEY and CDR2 is SMNVEV (reference sequence). The chain's CDR3 is CASSLGGASSHEQYF. CDR3 nucleotide sequence: TGTGCCAGCAGTTTAGGGGGGGCTTCGTCCCACGAGCAGTACTTC.

This clonotype was recorded many times. The chain joins TRBV7-2 to TRBJ1-1; possible D gene TRBD1, 6 bases. Germline-derived CDR1 and CDR2 are SGHTA and FQGNSA. CDR3 length: 15 residues. Deletions cut 5 bases from V and 5 bases from J, with 18 bases between. The DNA for the CDR3 is TGTGCCAGCAGCCCCCCGGGGGGCTATCAGACTGAAGCTTTCTTT. It codes for CASSPPGGYQTEAFF.

This clonotype was seen more than once but under ten times. The genes are TRBV27 and TRBJ2-3; D may be TRBD1 (5 bases). Germline loops: CDR1 MNHEY, CDR2 SMNVEV (reference sequence). CDR3 length: 14 residues. V lost 3 bases, J lost 2 bases, and 9 bases lay in between. CDR3 nucleotides: TGTGCCAGCAGTTTCGGCAGGGCCACAGATACGCAGTATTTT. Translation: CASSFGRATDTQYF.

This clonotype was found many times. V gene TRBV5-1 combines with J gene TRBJ2-3; 9 bases fit TRBD2. The CDR3 sequence is 14 residues long. Germline V lookup: CDR1 SGHRS, CDR2 YFSETQ. The trim removed 0 bases at V and 15 bases at J, leaving 11 bases unmatched. CDR3 sequence reads: CASSLDTGGGATYF. The CDR3 bases are TGCGCCAGCAGCTTGGATACCGGCGGGGGGGCGACTTATTTT.

There are a few counts of this clonotype. The chain has TRBV20-1 and TRBJ1-5; D is possibly TRBD1 (5 bases). Germline V gene lookup returns CDR1 DFQATT and CDR2 SNEGSKA (reference sequence). CDR3 length equals 15 residues. CDR3 protein: CAPGGGLESNQPQHF. DNA of the CDR3: TGCGCCCCAGGTGGGGGGTTAGAGAGCAATCAGCCCCAGCATTTT.

The sample holds many counts of this clonotype. The chain recombines TRBV20-1 with TRBJ1-2, with D possibly being TRBD1 (5 bases). CDR1 is DFQATT and CDR2 is SNEGSKA in the germline V gene (reference sequence). V lost 3 bases, J lost 8 bases, and 13 bases lay in between. The CDR3 length is 12 residues. CDR3 DNA: TGCAGTGCTAGTCCGGGGACCAGGGGCTACACCTTC. Translating gives CSASPGTRGYTF.

This clonotype was observed a few times. The chain employs TRBV30 and TRBJ2-5; D gene ambiguous. The V gene lost 7 bases and the J gene lost 4 bases, with 19 bases spanning the gap. The CDR3 totals 14 residues. CDR1 is GTSNPN and CDR2 is SVGIG in the germline V gene (reference sequence). The DNA for the CDR3 is TGTGCCTCTCAATCCGCATACCTAGTAGAGACCCAGTACTTC. It translates to CASQSAYLVETQYF.

This clonotype was found many times. This chain connects TRBV5-5 to TRBJ2-3; tentatively, D is TRBD1 or TRBD2 (5 bases each). V dropped 4 bases and J dropped 2 bases, with 11 bases sitting between them. The V gene's germline CDR1 is SGHKS and CDR2 YYEKEE (reference sequence). CDR3 length equals 14 residues. CDR3 region: CASSRDRYTDTQYF. The CDR3, as DNA: TGTGCCAGCAGCCGGGACCGGTACACAGATACGCAGTATTTT.

This clonotype was seen a handful of times. The chain combines TRBV7-9 with TRBJ1-2, with D unresolved. V gave up 5 bases and J gave up 2 bases, with 12 bases separating them. The CDR3 spans 14 residues. Per the germline V gene, CDR1 is SEHNR and CDR2 is FQNEAQ (reference sequence). CDR3 sequence: CASSPIGRNYGYTF. The DNA for the CDR3 is TGTGCCAGCAGCCCTATTGGGAGAAACTATGGCTACACCTTC.

Only a few counts were recorded for this clonotype. The J gene is TRBJ2-3, the V gene TRBV18; 11 positions agree with TRBD2. This CDR3 contains 17 residues. Germline loops: CDR1 KGHSH, CDR2 LQKENI. The junction had 10 bases not matched to a gene; V was cut back by 4 bases and J by 4 bases. The CDR3, as DNA: TGTGCCAGCTCACGAGTAGCGGGGGGGCCGCGGTCAGATACGCAGTATTTT. This sequence encodes CASSRVAGGPRSDTQYF.

Many counts were recorded for this clonotype. Written as DNA, the CDR3 is TGTGCCAGCAGCTTGGGGGGGAGAGAGCAGTACTTC. This encodes CASSLGGREQYF. The chain combines TRBV7-9 with TRBJ2-7; 7 bases are shared with TRBD2. From germline, CDR1 is SEHNR and CDR2 FQNEAQ (reference sequence). The J segment lost 7 bases and the V segment lost 3 bases, leaving 3 bases of the junction unmatched. The CDR3 covers 12 residues. The whole variable domain, remainder taken from reference TRBV7-9 and TRBJ2-7, is DTGVSQNPRHKITKRGQNVTFRCDPISEHNRLYWYRQTLGQGPEFLTYFQNEAQLEKSRLLSDRFSAERPKGSFSTLEIQRTEQGDSAMYLCASSLGGREQYFGPGTRLTVT.

The chain combines TRBV10-3 with TRBJ2-3; possible D gene TRBD1, 6 bases. CDR1 and CDR2 (germline): ENHRY, SYGVKD. Trimming took off 8 bases at V and 3 bases at J, with 12 bases between the two ends. This CDR3 is built from 13 residues. DNA for the CDR3: TGTGCCATCGCGCAGGGGTGGACAGATACGCAGTATTTT. Protein: CAIAQGWTDTQYF.

The V gene is TRBV5-1, the J gene TRBJ2-7, with unresolved D. The V end was cut by 0 bases, the J end by 3 bases, with 7 bases between. The CDR3 totals 13 residues. Germline V gene sequence: CDR1 SGHRS, CDR2 YFSETQ. The chain's CDR3 is CASSLEPNYEQYF. The CDR3 region has the DNA TGCGCCAGCAGCTTGGAGCCAAACTACGAGCAGTACTTC.

This chain joins TRBV28 and TRBJ2-3, with D possibly being TRBD1 (7 bases). CDR3 length: 14 amino acids. V was clipped by 8 bases and J by 4 bases, with 16 bases between them. CDR1 and CDR2 from the germline V gene are MDHEN and SYDVKM. The CDR3 here is CASQGTAGSDTQYF. For the CDR3, the DNA is TGTGCCAGCCAAGGGACAGCGGGTTCAGATACGCAGTATTTT.

In this sample, this clonotype turned up many times. The chain uses TRBV5-1 and TRBJ2-3; D is ambiguous. This CDR3 is 16 amino acids long. V was trimmed by 4 bases and J by 0 bases, leaving 15 bases between them. CDR1 is SGHRS and CDR2 is YFSETQ in the germline V gene. The CDR3: CASSPRQASSTDTQYF. CDR3 nucleotide sequence: TGCGCCAGCAGCCCCCGGCAGGCCTCCAGCACAGATACGCAGTATTTT.

This clonotype was detected many times. V gene TRBV24-1 combines with J gene TRBJ2-6; possibly TRBD1 or TRBD2 for D (5 bases each). CDR1 KGHDR and CDR2 SFDVKD come from the germline V gene. V was shortened by 4 bases and J by 0 bases, with 12 bases between the two germline ends. The CDR3 sequence is 17 residues long. The CDR3 spells CATSEAGTDSGANVLTF. CDR3 sequence (DNA): TGTGCCACCAGTGAGGCCGGGACGGACTCTGGGGCCAACGTCCTGACTTTC.